The 22 T cell receptor beta chains reported below all come from one sample, sequenced in a study of cytomegalovirus exposure and HLA in healthy donors. The study ran its PCR with 60 Vbeta and 13 Jbeta primers. The protocol was immunoSEQ multiplex PCR, while the TCRdb copy is restricted to in-frame clones and leaves out a portion. The sample includes 150,000 to 200,000 clones. Input material: PBMCs. All receptors derive from a woman aged 18-29 years in good health and CMV-seropositive.

This rearrangement joins TRBV18 to TRBJ1-1, with D unclear. V dropped 6 bases and J dropped 1 base, with 18 bases sitting between them. The CDR3 consists of 16 residues. Germline V gene sequence: CDR1 KGHSH, CDR2 LQKENI. CDR3 in DNA: TGTGCCAGCTCCCTGGCGACACCCGCCCAGAACACTGAAGCTTTCTTT. Translating it yields CASSLATPAQNTEAFF.

This rearrangement joins TRBV5-1 to TRBJ2-2, with D unresolved. The V end lost 7 bases, the J end lost 5 bases, and 15 bases lay between the germline ends. The CDR3 consists of 14 residues. Germline CDR1 SGHRS, CDR2 YFSETQ. The CDR3 DNA reads as TGCGCCAGCGCCTCTTCTCTAGAAACCGGGGAGCTGTTTTTT. It specifies CASASSLETGELFF. Looking up the rest from reference TRBV5-1 and TRBJ2-2 gives the full variable domain: KAGVTQTPRYLIKTRGQQVTLSCSPISGHRSVSWYQQTPGQGLQFLFEYFSETQRNKGNFPGRFSGRQFSNSRSEMNVSTLELGDSALYLCASASSLETGELFFGEGSRLTVL.

Comment on this clone: At one end, the junction sequence differs from germline, possibly due to a read error. V gene TRBV7-9 combines with J gene TRBJ1-1; the match to TRBD1 covers 10 bases. CDR1 and CDR2 from the germline V gene are SEHNR and FQNEAQ (reference sequence). This CDR3 spans 13 amino acids. The CDR3 loop is CAGRQGAVSEAFF. In nucleotides, the CDR3 is TGTGCCGGCAGACAGGGGGCTGTTTCTGAAGCTTTCTTT.

This rearrangement joins TRBV10-3 to TRBJ1-1; 10 bases are a match to TRBD1. CDR3 length: 14 residues. V shed 5 bases, J shed 1 base, and the junction held 1 base outside the gene matches. Germline V gene lookup returns CDR1 ENHRY and CDR2 SYGVKD. CDR3 amino acids: CAISRDRGNTEAFF. Here the CDR3 DNA reads TGTGCCATCAGTCGGGACAGGGGGAACACTGAAGCTTTCTTT.

Regarding this clone: One junction end does not reproduce the germline sequence, and a read error may be involved. The chain uses TRBV20-1 and TRBJ1-1; D is unclear. The CDR3 contains 11 residues. CDR1 is DFQATT, CDR2 SNEGSKA, per germline (reference sequence). The CDR3 loop is CSAPLHTEAFF. The CDR3 DNA reads TGCAGTGCCCCCCTCCACACCGAAGCTTTCTTT.

The gene calls are TRBV12-2 and TRBJ1-6; TRBD1, the table's D call, was not compared with the DNA. TRBV12-2 is shown as a pseudogene. The CDR3 covers 18 residues. This CDR3 reads CASRLVWRQTGGCSPLHF. The CDR3 DNA sequence: TGTGCAAGTCGCTTAGTTTGGAGACAGACAGGGGGCTGTTCACCCCTCCACTTT.

V is TRBV9 and J is TRBJ2-7; 10 bases match TRBD1. J gave up 3 bases and V 4 bases, and 7 bases lay outside the gene matches. Germline V CDR1 and CDR2: SGDLS, YYNGEE. This CDR3 comprises 15 residues. The CDR3 DNA reads as TGTGCCAGCAGCCCGCGACAGGGGGCGTTCTACGAGCAGTACTTC. Its protein product is CASSPRQGAFYEQYF.

This chain joins TRBV19 and TRBJ1-3, with 8 bases fitting TRBD1. Germline V gene data show CDR1 as LNHDA and CDR2 as SQIVND (reference sequence). The V and J ends lost 5 bases and 3 bases, in that order; junction bases with no gene match: 6. The CDR3 consists of 15 residues. The CDR3 DNA is TGTGCCAGTAGTCCCCAGGGGGCGAATGGAAACACCATATATTTT. It codes for CASSPQGANGNTIYF.

This chain links TRBV18 with TRBJ1-5; maybe TRBD1 (6 bases). This CDR3 region has 14 residues. The V gene's germline CDR1 is KGHSH and CDR2 LQKENI. V gave up 3 bases and J gave up 5 bases, with 11 bases separating them. CDR3 nucleotide sequence: TGTGCCAGCTCACCCACAGGGATCGATCAGCCCCAGCATTTT. It translates to CASSPTGIDQPQHF. The full variable domain, rest sourced from reference TRBV18 and TRBJ1-5, is NAGVMQNPRHLVRRRGQEARLRCSPMKGHSHVYWYRQLPEEGLKFMVYLQKENIIDESGMPKERFSAEFPKEGPSILRIQQVVRGDSAAYFCASSPTGIDQPQHFGDGTRLSIL.

The chain is built from TRBV1 and TRBJ1-5; TRBD1, the table's D call, was not compared with the DNA. TRBV1 is a pseudogene. There are 15 residues in the CDR3. The CDR3 bases are TGCACCAGCAGCCAAGATCCCGGGACAGGGGGCCTTTGGCATTTT. As protein: CTSSQDPGTGGLWHF.

CDR3 residues: CASTKGVNYGYTF. The CDR3 bases are TGTGCCAGCACTAAGGGGGTTAACTATGGCTACACCTTC. This rearrangement joins TRBV7-8 to TRBJ1-2, with a tentative D call TRBD1 (6 bases). V was pared by 7 bases and J by 1 base, with 10 bases between. This CDR3 contains 13 residues. Germline V gene sequence: CDR1 SGHVS, CDR2 FQNEAQ.

The chain recombines TRBV19 with TRBJ1-3; the D is unclear. Germline assignment: CDR1 LNHDA and CDR2 SQIVND (reference sequence). The CDR3 is 15 residues long. Trimming stripped 3 bases from V and 0 bases from J, with 9 bases between. This CDR3 reads CASSIAQISGNTIYF. CDR3 DNA: TGTGCCAGTAGTATCGCCCAGATCTCTGGAAACACCATATATTTT.

The CDR3 DNA reads TGTGCCAGCAGCGCCAGGGGGCCGACCTACAATGAGCAGTTCTTC. Translation gives CASSARGPTYNEQFF. The rearrangement joins TRBV2 to TRBJ2-1, with 8 bases lining up with TRBD1. V shed 6 bases, J shed 2 bases, and the junction held 6 bases outside the gene matches. Germline V gene sequence: CDR1 SNHLY, CDR2 FYNNEI. The length of the CDR3 is 15 residues.

The rearrangement uses TRBV2 and TRBJ1-1; 9 bases line up with TRBD1. V was pared by 5 bases and J by 2 bases, with 6 bases of the junction left unmatched. This CDR3 spans 15 amino acids. Germline CDR1 and CDR2: SNHLY and FYNNEI. The CDR3 DNA sequence: TGTGCCAGCAGTCCGAGGACAGGGGACAACACTGAAGCTTTCTTT. It yields the protein CASSPRTGDNTEAFF.

CDR3 DNA sequence: TGTGCCAGCAGCTCGGAGGCTGGAAATTCACCCCTCCACTTT. This gives the protein CASSSEAGNSPLHF. The J gene is TRBJ1-6, the V gene TRBV7-3; no firm D call. V was cut by 4 bases and J by 7 bases, with 11 bases left in between. There are 14 residues in the CDR3. From germline, CDR1 is SGHTA and CDR2 FQGTGA. Supplemented by reference TRBV7-3 and TRBJ1-6, the full variable domain reads GAGVSQTPSNKVTEKGKYVELRCDPISGHTALYWYRQSLGQGPEFLIYFQGTGAADDSGLPNDRFFAVRPEGSVSTLKIQRTERGDSAVYLCASSSEAGNSPLHFGNGTRLTVT.

The rearrangement links TRBV5-1 to TRBJ2-5; D is perhaps TRBD1 (6 bases). This CDR3 contains 14 residues. In germline, CDR1 is SGHRS, CDR2 YFSETQ. V lost 0 bases and J 2 bases, leaving 8 bases between the germline ends. The CDR3 reads CASSLGGQQETQYF. In DNA form, the CDR3 reads TGCGCCAGCAGCTTGGGTGGACAGCAAGAGACCCAGTACTTC.

This chain connects TRBV5-4 to TRBJ2-1; 10 bases line up with TRBD1. Germline assignment: CDR1 SGHNT and CDR2 YYREEE (reference sequence). J lost 1 base, V lost 4 bases, and 5 bases had no gene match. This CDR3 region has 16 residues. The CDR3 spells CASSARQGASYNEQFF. In DNA form, the CDR3 reads TGTGCCAGCAGCGCCAGACAGGGGGCATCCTACAATGAGCAGTTCTTC.

This chain uses TRBV10-3 with TRBJ1-3; D is perhaps TRBD1 (5 bases). The CDR3 spans 18 residues. Trimming left V 7 bases short and J 0 bases short, with 22 bases between. Germline V gene data show CDR1 as ENHRY and CDR2 as SYGVKD. The CDR3 nucleotides read TGTGCCATCACCGAGTTACAGGACCCCTTAAGCTCTGGAAACACCATATATTTT. This encodes CAITELQDPLSSGNTIYF.

The chain links TRBV7-2 to TRBJ1-2; 9 nucleotides agree with TRBD1. CDR3 size: 18 residues. V shed 5 bases, J shed 2 bases, and the junction held 15 bases outside the gene matches. Germline V CDR1 and CDR2: SGHTA, FQGNSA. CDR3 residues: CASSQGNRGRFQNYGYTF. In DNA form, the CDR3 reads TGTGCCAGCAGCCAGGGGAACAGGGGGCGCTTTCAAAACTATGGCTACACCTTC.

The gene calls are TRBV6-5 and TRBJ2-3; D is possibly TRBD1 (6 bases). Germline CDR1 MNHEY, CDR2 SVGAGI. This CDR3 comprises 12 residues. The V gene lost 5 bases and the J gene lost 6 bases, with 9 bases spanning the gap. The CDR3: CASSNRDDTQYF. The DNA of the CDR3 is TGTGCCAGCAGTAACAGGGATGATACGCAGTATTTT.

As to this clone: This is likely a read error, given that the CDR3 carries no conserved phenylalanine or tryptophan at its end. It is unclear where the CDR3 begins or ends on the DNA, so no DNA is shown, and the CDR3 is as TCRdb lists it. The CDR3 is CASSPQDRGLL. This sequence joins TRBV7-3 and TRBJ1-3; TRBD1 is the table's D call, not checked against the DNA. Germline CDR1 and CDR2: SGHTA and FQGTGA. The CDR3 length equals 11 residues, ends included.

As concerns this clone: One junction end disagrees with the germline gene, perhaps due to a read error. This rearrangement joins TRBV12-5 to TRBJ1-6, with a tentative D call TRBD1 (6 bases). Germline V gene sequence: CDR1 LGHNT, CDR2 FRNRAP. CDR3 size: 14 residues. The CDR3 coding sequence is TGTGCTAGTGGTTTTTCAGGGGAAAATTTACCCCTCCACTTT. Its translation: CASGFSGENLPLHF.